These 22 T cell receptor beta chains originate from one sample sequenced in a study of T cell repertoires in cytomegalovirus infection. Each CDR3 protein gets one entry after TCRdb re-called the reads with MiXCR. The sample contains 300,000 to 400,000 distinct CDR3 sequences, over 7.5% of which appear only once. Sequencing was performed on PBMCs. These receptors originate from a human donor in good health (CMV status not recorded). Some clones in this sample may be carry-over from other donors' samples.

This sequence joins TRBV6-2 or TRBV6-3 and TRBJ2-3; 9 bases align to TRBD2. CDR3 length equals 16 residues. CDR1 is MNHEY and CDR2 is SVGEGT in the germline V gene. V trimming: 1 base; J trimming: 6 bases; junction bases outside the gene matches: 8. The CDR3 spells CASSYLGGRAFDTQYF. The DNA of the CDR3 is TGTGCCAGCAGTTACTTGGGCGGGAGGGCCTTCGATACGCAGTATTTT.

This clonotype has more than one count but fewer than ten. The V call is TRBV6-1, the J call TRBJ1-2; 7 bases fit TRBD1. Unmatched junction bases numbered 14, after V lost 5 bases and J lost 2 bases. This CDR3 has 17 residues. Germline CDR1 and CDR2: MNHNS and SASEGT. The DNA for the CDR3 is TGTGCCAGCAGTTCTCGCGGGCGGAAAGGGGGCAACTATGGCTACACCTTC. Amino acid sequence: CASSSRGRKGGNYGYTF.

This clonotype was picked up many times. The J gene is TRBJ1-5, the V gene TRBV28; D is unclear. This CDR3 is built from 15 residues. Trimming removed 6 bases at V and 2 bases at J, with 14 bases between. In germline, CDR1 is MDHEN, CDR2 SYDVKM. Written as DNA, the CDR3 is TGTGCCAGCAGCCTCCCAAGTGGGGGCAATCAGCCCCAGCATTTT. Its protein product is CASSLPSGGNQPQHF.

In this sample, this clonotype turned up a few times. This chain joins TRBV6-1 and TRBJ1-6; D not resolved. Germline lookup yields CDR1 MNHNS and CDR2 SASEGT. V was trimmed by 5 bases and J by 11 bases, leaving 13 bases between them. The CDR3 consists of 13 residues. The CDR3 sequence: CASSNDGRAPLHF. The DNA of the CDR3 is TGTGCCAGCAGTAACGATGGTCGGGCACCCCTCCACTTT.

There are a few counts of this clonotype. The chain combines TRBV25-1 with TRBJ1-4; 11 bases map to TRBD1. Germline CDR1 and CDR2: MGHDK and SYGVNS. This CDR3 has 14 residues. The J segment lost 10 bases and the V segment lost 1 base, leaving 2 bases of the junction unmatched. The CDR3 here is CASSEWGTGGKLFF. The CDR3 DNA sequence: TGTGCCAGCAGTGAATGGGGGACAGGGGGAAAACTGTTTTTT.

The chain carries TRBV28 and TRBJ2-5; D not certain. V was cut by 3 bases and J by 6 bases, with 8 bases left in between. Per germline, CDR1 MDHEN and CDR2 SYDVKM. The length of the CDR3 is 12 residues. The CDR3 sequence: CASSFSQKTQYF. In DNA form, the CDR3 reads TGTGCCAGCAGTTTTTCTCAGAAGACCCAGTACTTC.

This clonotype was seen only a few times. V is TRBV2 and J is TRBJ2-2, with TRBD1 identical over 8 bases. Germline CDR1 and CDR2: SNHLY and FYNNEI. This CDR3 region has 16 residues. Unmatched junction bases numbered 7, after V lost 6 bases and J lost 1 base. The CDR3 reads CASSGRQGLNTGELFF. The CDR3 bases are TGTGCCAGCAGCGGAAGACAGGGGCTGAACACCGGGGAGCTGTTTTTT.

This clonotype was seen many times. V and J are TRBV28 and TRBJ2-5; no definite D call. Germline assignment: CDR1 MDHEN and CDR2 SYDVKM. The CDR3 spans 13 residues. Trimming took 2 bases from V and 5 from J, leaving 9 bases between them. The CDR3 DNA is TGTGCCAGCAGTTTACCGGTTTTGGAGACCCAGTACTTC. Translation: CASSLPVLETQYF.

This clonotype was observed a few times. The rearrangement joins TRBV6-2 or TRBV6-3 to TRBJ2-1; 9 nucleotides match TRBD2. V lost 5 bases, J lost 6 bases, and 17 bases stayed unmatched. This CDR3 contains 18 residues. CDR1 is MNHEY, CDR2 SVGEGT, per germline. The CDR3 here is CASSGLDSGTSSFNEQFF. CDR3 nucleotide sequence: TGTGCCAGCAGTGGGCTCGACTCTGGGACTAGCAGCTTCAATGAGCAGTTCTTC.

This clonotype was observed a handful of times. In DNA form, the CDR3 reads TGTGCCAGCAGTTACTTAGGGGACACAGATACGCAGTATTTT. This codes for CASSYLGDTDTQYF. J is TRBJ2-3 and V is TRBV6-5; TRBD1 might be the D (5 bases). Deletions cut 1 base from V and 2 bases from J, with 7 bases between. CDR1 is MNHEY and CDR2 is SVGAGI in the germline V gene. The CDR3 sequence is 14 residues long.

A remark on this clonotype: An end of the junction differs from the germline gene, which may be a read error. The V gene is TRBV5-3, the J gene TRBJ2-5, with 14 bases lining up with TRBD2. TRBV5-3 is placed among ORFs of uncertain function. The CDR3 sequence is 16 residues long. The CDR3 loop is CASSFLTSGRGETQYF. CDR3 in DNA: TGTGCCAGCAGCTTCCTGACTAGCGGGAGGGGAGAGACCCAGTACTTC.

This clonotype was detected ten times or more. This chain connects TRBV7-2 to TRBJ2-7, with TRBD1 matching over 9 bases. V lost 5 bases to trimming and J lost 6 bases; unmatched junction nucleotides: 8. This CDR3 region has 14 residues. Germline V lookup: CDR1 SGHTA, CDR2 FQGNSA. The chain's CDR3 is CASSARDRVSEQYF. CDR3 DNA sequence: TGTGCCAGCAGCGCCCGGGACAGGGTTAGCGAGCAGTACTTC.

A few counts support this clonotype. This chain uses TRBV6-6 with TRBJ1-1; no definite D call. This CDR3 is 13 amino acids long. Germline loops: CDR1 MNHNY, CDR2 SVGAGI (reference sequence). V lost 1 base and J lost 0, with 3 bases in between. The CDR3 sequence is CASSYLLNTEAFF. The CDR3 nucleotides are TGTGCCAGCAGTTACTTATTGAACACTGAAGCTTTCTTT.

This clonotype was counted many times. The chain is built from TRBV11-2 and TRBJ2-1; 7 bases agree with TRBD2. V shed 5 bases and J 8 bases; nucleotides not matched to a gene: 9. The CDR3 runs 14 residues. Germline V lookup: CDR1 SGHAT, CDR2 FQNNGV. This CDR3 is CASSPGLVLDEQFF. The CDR3 coding sequence is TGTGCCAGCAGCCCCGGACTAGTATTGGATGAGCAGTTCTTC. Using reference TRBV11-2 and TRBJ2-1 for the parts outside the CDR3, the full variable domain is EAGVAQSPRYKIIEKRQSVAFWCNPISGHATLYWYQQILGQGPKLLIQFQNNGVVDDSQLPKDRFSAERLKGVDSTLKIQPAKLEDSAVYLCASSPGLVLDEQFFGPGTRLTVL.

This clonotype was detected a few times. The genes are TRBV27 and TRBJ2-7; D gene uncertain. The length of the CDR3 is 13 residues. The V gene's germline CDR1 is MNHEY and CDR2 SMNVEV (reference sequence). V lost 2 bases to trimming and J lost 2 bases, with 7 bases between them. The CDR3 DNA sequence: TGTGCCAGCAGTTTAATAGGGCCCTACGAGCAGTACTTC. Protein: CASSLIGPYEQYF.

The sample holds many counts of this clonotype. The chain has TRBV4-1 and TRBJ2-1; 10 positions agree with TRBD2. The CDR3 has 17 amino acids. V lost 4 bases and J lost 2; bases outside the gene matches: 8. CDR1 MGHRA and CDR2 YSYEKL come from the germline V gene. CDR3 sequence (DNA): TGCGCCAGCAGCCCTATAGCGGGAGGTGGGACCTACAATGAGCAGTTCTTC. Translated, it gives CASSPIAGGGTYNEQFF.

This clonotype has ten or more counts. The chain recombines TRBV7-8 with TRBJ2-3; 10 bases match TRBD2. The CDR3 contains 19 residues. Germline-derived CDR1 and CDR2 are SGHVS and FQNEAQ. V shed 0 bases, J shed 6 bases, and the junction held 15 bases outside the gene matches. The CDR3 protein is CASSLAVAGGLLSPDTQYF. CDR3 coding DNA: TGTGCCAGCAGCTTAGCAGTAGCGGGGGGATTGCTTTCCCCTGATACGCAGTATTTT.

This clonotype came up a few times. The chain carries TRBV7-6 and TRBJ2-1, with 8 bases identical to TRBD2. Unmatched junction bases numbered 5, after V lost 7 bases and J lost 3 bases. This CDR3 comprises 14 residues. CDR1 is SGHVS and CDR2 is FNYEAQ in the germline V gene. This CDR3 is CASKGLAGYNEQFF. Written as DNA, the CDR3 is TGTGCCAGCAAAGGGCTAGCGGGCTACAATGAGCAGTTCTTC.

The rearrangement links TRBV25-1 to TRBJ1-2; D remains ambiguous. V was clipped by 5 bases and J by 6 bases, with 7 bases between them. The germline gives CDR1 MGHDK, CDR2 SYGVNS. This CDR3 is built from 11 residues. The DNA for the CDR3 is TGTGCCAGCAGTTGGGGAAATGGCTACACCTTC. This encodes CASSWGNGYTF.

This chain joins TRBV14 and TRBJ2-6; 7 nucleotides align to TRBD2. The germline V gene encodes CDR1 SGHDN and CDR2 FVKESK. The CDR3 contains 18 residues. V lost 0 bases and J lost 0; bases outside the gene matches: 5. CDR3 region: CASSQELGGYSGANVLTF. The CDR3 bases are TGTGCCAGCAGCCAAGAGTTGGGGGGGTACTCTGGGGCCAACGTCCTGACTTTC.

This clonotype was seen more than once but under ten times. This chain joins TRBV5-1 and TRBJ2-1; D is ambiguous. Germline loops: CDR1 SGHRS, CDR2 YFSETQ. The CDR3 spans 13 residues. V gave up 4 bases and J gave up 4 bases, with 9 bases separating them. The CDR3 DNA reads TGCGCCAGCAGCGTGGACGGATACAATGAGCAGTTCTTC. This encodes CASSVDGYNEQFF.

V usage is TRBV15 and J usage is TRBJ2-3; 9 positions match TRBD1. V was clipped by 4 bases and J by 6 bases; unmatched bases: 11. The CDR3 is 16 residues long. Germline loops: CDR1 LNHNV, CDR2 YYDKDF (reference sequence). Written as DNA, the CDR3 is TGTGCCACCAGCACCCCGGGACAGGGTCCTTTGGATACGCAGTATTTT. Its translation: CATSTPGQGPLDTQYF.